The clone carrying this T cell receptor (beta chain) appeared a few times. What it recognizes is unknown. CDR3 length equals 13 residues. In germline, CDR1 is SGDLS, CDR2 YYNGEE. Trimming left V 5 bases short and J 2 bases short, with 10 bases between. Two independent pathologists confirmed no atypia in lung taken at least 2 cm from tumor. The sample is drawn from a study of T cells in localized non-small cell lung cancer. Profiled with immunoSEQ multiplex PCR; TCRdb holds only in-frame clones, not every one. The sample gives roughly 1,500 clones, roughly 28% of which show up once; about 20% is in the top ten. Study-level points and caveats: Because sequencing included only one region (of the tumor), heterogeneity remains possible. Those with higher blood T cell density had longer overall survival.

The material was normal lung tissue next to the tumor, obtained before any cancer treatment. This sequence originates from a male donor older than 55 with stage I lung adenocarcinoma. This chain connects TRBV9 to TRBJ1-1; D ambiguous. The CDR3 nucleotides read TGTGCCAGCAGTGGGAAGGCTAACACTGAAGCTTTCTTT. Its protein product is CASSGKANTEAFF.